This T cell receptor beta chain derives from a study of CD8 T cells in Susac syndrome. Controls were healthy donors (matched for age and sex). TEMRA cells were FACS-enriched, and CD8+ and CD4+ T cells were isolated negatively. After extraction with the RNeasy kit, roughly 0.5 to 1 ug of the RNA was reverse transcribed using random hexamers. Across 54 Vbeta and 13 Jbeta, TCR beta CDR3 was amplified with immunoSEQ multiplex PCR. TCRdb used MiXCR to reprocess the immunoSEQ multiplex PCR reads, holding one entry per CDR3 protein. This table has roughly 130,000 distinct CDR3 sequences, about 95% appearing once. This sequence originates from a human donor in good health. Sequencing input: CD4+ T cells from PBMCs.

Written as DNA, the CDR3 is TGTGCCAGCGTCAAGTTTTCCTACAATGAGCAGTTCTTC. Protein sequence: CASVKFSYNEQFF. The chain carries TRBV6-1 and TRBJ2-1; D remains ambiguous. V lost 8 bases, J lost 1 base, and 9 bases lay in between. CDR1 is MNHNS, CDR2 SASEGT, per germline. CDR3 length: 13 residues.